This T cell receptor (beta chain) was sequenced in a study of T-cell memory formation after mild COVID-19. Germline loops: CDR1 DFQATT, CDR2 SNEGSKA (reference sequence). The CDR3 has 14 amino acids. V lost 2 bases, J lost 2 bases, and 12 bases lay in between. A single record per CDR3 protein comes from TCRdb applying MiXCR to the 5' RACE reads. Here the sample spans 40,000 to 60,000 distinct CDR3 sequences, 12% being singletons. This clonotype was counted at least ten times. The rearrangement links TRBV20-1 to TRBJ1-2; D might be TRBD1 (5 bases). Sequencing used PBMCs or a T cell subset sorted from them (not recorded which). This TCR was sampled from a man younger than 30 who had mild COVID-19 (a few samples of this study predate the infection). Cell type and time point are not known. The CDR3 spells CSARTEGLNYGYTF. CDR3 coding DNA: TGCAGTGCTAGAACCGAGGGACTGAACTATGGCTACACCTTC.